The 30 T cell receptor beta chains presented below share a single source sample, sequenced in a study of T cell responses to AZD1222 COVID-19 vaccine. The protocol was immunoSEQ multiplex PCR, while the TCRdb copy is restricted to in-frame clones and leaves out a portion. The sample consists of 100,000 or so clones, about 90% of them appearing once. The sequencing used peripheral blood, collected on day 0 of AZD1222 vaccination. The receptor source for this set is an adult in good health.

V usage is TRBV3-1 (or the pseudogene TRBV3-2) and J usage is TRBJ2-1, with D hard to call. Trimming removed 2 bases from V and 8 bases from J, with 7 bases in between. The CDR3 runs 12 residues. Germline CDR1 is LGHDT and CDR2 is YNNKEL (reference sequence). CDR3 amino acids: CASSQLSDEQFF. The CDR3 nucleotides read TGTGCCAGCAGCCAATTGTCCGATGAGCAGTTCTTC.

This sequence joins TRBV2 and TRBJ2-1; D perhaps matches TRBD2 (5 bases). Per germline, CDR1 SNHLY and CDR2 FYNNEI. With 3 bases removed from V and 6 bases from J, the gap between germline ends came to 12 bases. The CDR3 length is 14 residues. In DNA, the CDR3 is TGTGCCAGCAGTGAGGGTCGGGGTCTCAATGAGCAGTTCTTC. Translating gives CASSEGRGLNEQFF.

The chain joins TRBV6-5 to TRBJ2-1; possibly TRBD1 or TRBD2 for D (6 bases each). Germline V CDR1 and CDR2: MNHEY, SVGAGI. The CDR3 contains 15 residues. Trimming stripped 6 bases from V and 6 bases from J, with 18 bases between. The CDR3: CASSLRGDPSNEQFF. CDR3 DNA: TGTGCCAGCAGCCTTAGGGGGGATCCCTCCAATGAGCAGTTCTTC.

The CDR3 loop reads CASSFSGPSTDTQYF. The CDR3 DNA follows: TGTGCCAGCAGCTTTAGCGGGCCCAGCACAGATACGCAGTATTTT. The chain links TRBV7-3 to TRBJ2-3; the match to TRBD2 covers 7 bases. The CDR3 spans 15 residues. Per germline, CDR1 SGHTA and CDR2 FQGTGA. The trim removed 3 bases at V and 0 bases at J, leaving 3 bases unmatched.

The chain couples TRBV5-6 to TRBJ2-7; the match to TRBD1 covers 10 bases. CDR3 size: 14 residues. Germline loops: CDR1 SGHDT, CDR2 YYEEEE. J lost 2 bases, V lost 4 bases, and 3 bases had no gene match. The CDR3, as DNA: TGTGCCAGCAGCGACGGGACAGGGGCCTACGAGCAGTACTTC. Translation gives CASSDGTGAYEQYF.

In this sample, this clone turned up once. The chain recombines TRBV19 with TRBJ1-1, with a tentative D call TRBD1 (6 bases). Germline lookup yields CDR1 LNHDA and CDR2 SQIVND (reference sequence). With 5 bases removed from V and 3 bases from J, the gap between germline ends came to 13 bases. The CDR3 is 14 amino acids. The CDR3 is CASSVNRDHTEAFF. Here the CDR3 DNA reads TGTGCCAGTAGTGTCAACAGGGATCACACTGAAGCTTTCTTT.

This chain links TRBV9 with TRBJ2-1, with 9 bases aligning to TRBD1. The CDR3 runs to 15 residues. Germline CDR1 reads SGDLS; CDR2 reads YYNGEE. The J segment lost 8 bases and the V segment lost 5 bases, leaving 11 bases of the junction unmatched. This chain's CDR3 is CASSAPGQGVYEQFF. The DNA of the CDR3 is TGTGCCAGCAGTGCACCGGGACAGGGCGTTTATGAGCAGTTCTTC.

A single count supports this clone. The chain links TRBV14 to TRBJ1-1; D is unresolved. The V gene lost 3 bases and the J gene lost 3 bases, with 8 bases spanning the gap. The germline gives CDR1 SGHDN, CDR2 FVKESK. The CDR3 loop spans 13 amino acids. CDR3 sequence reads: CASSQQTYTEAFF. Written as DNA, the CDR3 is TGTGCCAGCAGCCAGCAAACCTACACTGAAGCTTTCTTT.

The gene calls are TRBV27 and TRBJ1-1, with TRBD1 identical over 7 bases. Germline V gives CDR1 MNHEY, CDR2 SMNVEV (reference sequence). This CDR3 is 14 amino acids long. V was pared by 6 bases and J by 1 base, with 5 bases of the junction left unmatched. The CDR3: CASRTGTENTEAFF. In DNA form, the CDR3 reads TGTGCCAGCAGAACCGGGACAGAGAACACTGAAGCTTTCTTT.

The genes are TRBV28 and TRBJ2-1; 14 bases are shared with TRBD2. Germline CDR1 reads MDHEN; CDR2 reads SYDVKM. V shed 5 bases, J shed 8 bases, and the junction held 8 bases outside the gene matches. The CDR3 length is 16 residues. CDR3: CASSRDGTSGSDEQFF. The CDR3 DNA reads as TGTGCCAGCAGTCGAGACGGGACTAGCGGGAGTGATGAGCAGTTCTTC.

This chain uses TRBV6-4 with TRBJ1-2; tentative D call: TRBD1 (6 bases). The V gene's germline CDR1 is MRHNA and CDR2 SNTAGT. V lost 3 bases and J lost 9, with 20 bases in between. This CDR3 is built from 15 residues. CDR3 nucleotide sequence: TGTGCCAGCAGTGAGACAGGTACTGACAGGCGAAGCTACACCTTC. Protein: CASSETGTDRRSYTF.

This CDR3 reads CASSQDDSTSGSAYEQYF. DNA for the CDR3: TGCGCCAGCAGCCAGGATGATTCGACTAGCGGGAGCGCCTACGAGCAGTACTTC. V usage is TRBV4-1 and J usage is TRBJ2-7, with 12 bases matching TRBD2. From germline, CDR1 is MGHRA and CDR2 YSYEKL. V was pared by 3 bases and J by 2 bases, with 11 bases of the junction left unmatched. The CDR3 runs to 18 residues.

This sequence joins TRBV10-3 and TRBJ2-3, with TRBD2 identical over 7 bases. Germline V gives CDR1 ENHRY, CDR2 SYGVKD. The CDR3 contains 15 residues. With V trimmed by 4 bases and J by 2 bases, 6 bases remained unmatched. The CDR3 region has the DNA TGTGCCATCAGTGGGGGGACTATCAACACAGATACGCAGTATTTT. Translating gives CAISGGTINTDTQYF.

The CDR3 DNA is TGTGCCAGCAGCTTACGGGGCACCAGCTCTGGAAACACCATATATTTT. As protein: CASSLRGTSSGNTIYF. V and J are TRBV5-4 and TRBJ1-3; D possibly corresponds to TRBD1 (5 bases). Germline CDR1 SGHNT, CDR2 YYREEE (reference sequence). CDR3 size: 16 residues. V lost 2 bases to trimming and J lost 0 bases, with 12 bases between them. Using reference TRBV5-4 and TRBJ1-3 for the parts outside the CDR3, the full variable domain is ETGVTQSPTHLIKTRGQQVTLRCSSQSGHNTVSWYQQALGQGPQFIFQYYREEENGRGNFPPRFSGLQFPNYSSELNVNALELDDSALYLCASSLRGTSSGNTIYFGEGSWLTVV.

The chain uses TRBV2 and TRBJ1-2; D call uncertain. This CDR3 contains 18 residues. V gave up 3 bases and J gave up 0 bases, with 20 bases separating them. The germline V gene encodes CDR1 SNHLY and CDR2 FYNNEI. As DNA, the CDR3 is TGTGCCAGCAGTGACGGGCAGAGACCCTTACTTACTAACTATGGCTACACCTTC. Its protein product is CASSDGQRPLLTNYGYTF.

The V gene is TRBV7-9, the J gene TRBJ2-1; 12 bases agree with TRBD2. Germline CDR1 reads SEHNR; CDR2 reads FQNEAQ (reference sequence). CDR3 length equals 16 residues. The J segment lost 7 bases and the V segment lost 5 bases, leaving 9 bases of the junction unmatched. The CDR3 coding sequence is TGTGCCAGCAGCACGCGGACTAGCGGGGACGGGAATGAGCAGTTCTTC. This gives the protein CASSTRTSGDGNEQFF.

The rearrangement joins TRBV2 to TRBJ1-5; no clear D. CDR3 length equals 14 residues. V was cut by 2 bases and J by 2 bases, with 7 bases left in between. Per germline, CDR1 SNHLY and CDR2 FYNNEI. Here the CDR3 reads CASSERVGNQPQHF. CDR3 nucleotides: TGTGCCAGCAGTGAAAGGGTTGGCAATCAGCCCCAGCATTTT. Supplemented by reference TRBV2 and TRBJ1-5, the full variable domain reads EPEVTQTPSHQVTQMGQEVILRCVPISNHLYFYWYRQILGQKVEFLVSFYNNEISEKSEIFDDQFSVERPDGSNFTLKIRSTKLEDSAMYFCASSERVGNQPQHFGDGTRLSIL.

The CDR3 protein is CASSQRVPYGYTF. The CDR3 DNA follows: TGCGCCAGCAGTCAAAGGGTTCCCTATGGCTACACCTTC. The chain joins TRBV23-1 to TRBJ1-2; D uncertain. TRBV23-1 is placed among ORFs of uncertain function. V shed 2 bases and J shed 4 bases, with 8 bases lying between them. The CDR3 loop spans 13 amino acids.

The chain couples TRBV28 to TRBJ2-7; the D is unclear. The CDR3 has 11 amino acids. The V gene's germline CDR1 is MDHEN and CDR2 SYDVKM. V was clipped by 8 bases and J by 7 bases, with 12 bases between them. Written as DNA, the CDR3 is TGTGCCAGCCGTAGCCTACGAGAGCAGTACTTC. Translation gives CASRSLREQYF.

The chain uses TRBV5-1 and TRBJ1-3, with D uncertain. Germline CDR1 and CDR2: SGHRS and YFSETQ. The CDR3 is 14 residues long. The V and J ends lost 1 base and 1 base respectively, with 6 bases between them. The CDR3 is CASSLYDSGNTIYF. For the CDR3, the DNA is TGCGCCAGCAGCTTGTATGATTCTGGAAACACCATATATTTT. The complete variable domain, with remaining parts taken from reference TRBV5-1 and TRBJ1-3, reads KAGVTQTPRYLIKTRGQQVTLSCSPISGHRSVSWYQQTPGQGLQFLFEYFSETQRNKGNFPGRFSGRQFSNSRSEMNVSTLELGDSALYLCASSLYDSGNTIYFGEGSWLTVV.

The chain is built from TRBV5-1 and TRBJ1-2; D unresolved. Deletions cut 5 bases from V and 0 bases from J, with 14 bases between. This CDR3 has 15 residues. Germline CDR1 is SGHRS and CDR2 is YFSETQ. CDR3 coding DNA: TGCGCCAGCAGACAACCGGGCCTCGCTAACTATGGCTACACCTTC. This codes for CASRQPGLANYGYTF.

The V and J genes are TRBV5-1 and TRBJ2-1, with 11 bases that match TRBD2. The CDR3 extends over 16 amino acids. Trimming at V came to 3 bases and at J to 2 bases, leaving 4 bases not matched to a gene. CDR1 SGHRS and CDR2 YFSETQ come from the germline V gene. CDR3 protein: CASSYLAGGTYNEQFF. The CDR3 DNA sequence: TGCGCCAGCAGCTATCTAGCGGGAGGAACCTACAATGAGCAGTTCTTC.

V and J are TRBV6-5 and TRBJ2-1, with TRBD2 identical over 9 bases. This CDR3 has 15 amino acids. Germline trimming cut 6 bases from V and 4 bases from J; bases unmatched to any gene: 7. In germline, CDR1 is MNHEY, CDR2 SVGAGI. This chain's CDR3 is CASRAAGGWYNEQFF. DNA for the CDR3: TGTGCCAGCAGGGCAGCGGGAGGTTGGTACAATGAGCAGTTCTTC.

The chain uses TRBV6-5 and TRBJ1-2, with D possibly TRBD1 on 5 matching bases. Germline V gene lookup returns CDR1 MNHEY and CDR2 SVGAGI. CDR3 length equals 15 residues. Trimming left V 1 base short and J 2 bases short, with 11 bases between. The DNA of the CDR3 is TGTGCCAGCAGTTACTTTAAGGAGGGGAACTATGGCTACACCTTC. It translates to CASSYFKEGNYGYTF.

The V gene is TRBV6-5, the J gene TRBJ2-5; D unclear. Germline-derived CDR1 and CDR2 are MNHEY and SVGAGI. The CDR3 spans 10 residues. V lost 11 bases to trimming and J lost 5 bases, with 9 bases between them. The chain's CDR3 is CAPTQETQYF. In DNA form, the CDR3 reads TGTGCCCCCACACAGGAGACCCAGTACTTC.

The chain couples TRBV25-1 to TRBJ1-2, with D unclear. This CDR3 has 11 residues. Trimming left V 7 bases short and J 8 bases short, with 11 bases between. CDR1 and CDR2 (germline): MGHDK, SYGVNS. The CDR3 DNA follows: TGTGCCAGCAATTCCTTTGGGGGCTACACCTTC. This gives the protein CASNSFGGYTF.

The chain is built from TRBV12-1 and TRBJ2-7; TRBD2 is the table's D call, not checked against the DNA. TRBV12-1 is a known pseudogene. CDR3 length: 14 amino acids. In DNA, the CDR3 is TGTGCCAGCAGCTTTAAGCGGGAGGTATACGAGCAGTACTTC. Amino acids: CASSFKREVYEQYF.

The rearrangement links TRBV4-1 to TRBJ1-1, with D possibly TRBD1 on 5 matching bases. V lost 0 bases and J 6 bases, leaving 11 bases between the germline ends. The germline V gene encodes CDR1 MGHRA and CDR2 YSYEKL. The CDR3 length is 14 residues. CDR3 protein: CASSQDVRGPEAFF. CDR3 bases: TGCGCCAGCAGCCAAGATGTACGGGGCCCTGAAGCTTTCTTT.

This clone was observed a few times. The chain uses TRBV11-3 and TRBJ2-1; D uncertain. This CDR3 comprises 13 residues. V shed 2 bases and J shed 5 bases, with 7 bases lying between them. Germline V lookup: CDR1 SGHNT, CDR2 YENEEA. In nucleotides, the CDR3 is TGTGCCAGCAGCTTACTATATAACAATGAGCAGTTCTTC. Its translation is CASSLLYNNEQFF. The full variable domain, in which reference TRBV11-3 and TRBJ2-1 provide the parts outside the CDR3, is EAGVVQSPRYKIIEKKQPVAFWCNPISGHNTLYWYLQNLGQGPELLIRYENEEAVDDSQLPKDRFSAERLKGVDSTLKIQPAELGDSAVYLCASSLLYNNEQFFGPGTRLTVL.

The chain combines TRBV5-1 with TRBJ1-2; D uncertain. Germline V gives CDR1 SGHRS, CDR2 YFSETQ. The CDR3 is 14 residues long. V lost 1 base and J lost 7, with 14 bases in between. The CDR3 bases are TGCGCCAGCAGCTTGATTGGCGGGTCGCGTGGCTACACCTTC. Translating gives CASSLIGGSRGYTF.